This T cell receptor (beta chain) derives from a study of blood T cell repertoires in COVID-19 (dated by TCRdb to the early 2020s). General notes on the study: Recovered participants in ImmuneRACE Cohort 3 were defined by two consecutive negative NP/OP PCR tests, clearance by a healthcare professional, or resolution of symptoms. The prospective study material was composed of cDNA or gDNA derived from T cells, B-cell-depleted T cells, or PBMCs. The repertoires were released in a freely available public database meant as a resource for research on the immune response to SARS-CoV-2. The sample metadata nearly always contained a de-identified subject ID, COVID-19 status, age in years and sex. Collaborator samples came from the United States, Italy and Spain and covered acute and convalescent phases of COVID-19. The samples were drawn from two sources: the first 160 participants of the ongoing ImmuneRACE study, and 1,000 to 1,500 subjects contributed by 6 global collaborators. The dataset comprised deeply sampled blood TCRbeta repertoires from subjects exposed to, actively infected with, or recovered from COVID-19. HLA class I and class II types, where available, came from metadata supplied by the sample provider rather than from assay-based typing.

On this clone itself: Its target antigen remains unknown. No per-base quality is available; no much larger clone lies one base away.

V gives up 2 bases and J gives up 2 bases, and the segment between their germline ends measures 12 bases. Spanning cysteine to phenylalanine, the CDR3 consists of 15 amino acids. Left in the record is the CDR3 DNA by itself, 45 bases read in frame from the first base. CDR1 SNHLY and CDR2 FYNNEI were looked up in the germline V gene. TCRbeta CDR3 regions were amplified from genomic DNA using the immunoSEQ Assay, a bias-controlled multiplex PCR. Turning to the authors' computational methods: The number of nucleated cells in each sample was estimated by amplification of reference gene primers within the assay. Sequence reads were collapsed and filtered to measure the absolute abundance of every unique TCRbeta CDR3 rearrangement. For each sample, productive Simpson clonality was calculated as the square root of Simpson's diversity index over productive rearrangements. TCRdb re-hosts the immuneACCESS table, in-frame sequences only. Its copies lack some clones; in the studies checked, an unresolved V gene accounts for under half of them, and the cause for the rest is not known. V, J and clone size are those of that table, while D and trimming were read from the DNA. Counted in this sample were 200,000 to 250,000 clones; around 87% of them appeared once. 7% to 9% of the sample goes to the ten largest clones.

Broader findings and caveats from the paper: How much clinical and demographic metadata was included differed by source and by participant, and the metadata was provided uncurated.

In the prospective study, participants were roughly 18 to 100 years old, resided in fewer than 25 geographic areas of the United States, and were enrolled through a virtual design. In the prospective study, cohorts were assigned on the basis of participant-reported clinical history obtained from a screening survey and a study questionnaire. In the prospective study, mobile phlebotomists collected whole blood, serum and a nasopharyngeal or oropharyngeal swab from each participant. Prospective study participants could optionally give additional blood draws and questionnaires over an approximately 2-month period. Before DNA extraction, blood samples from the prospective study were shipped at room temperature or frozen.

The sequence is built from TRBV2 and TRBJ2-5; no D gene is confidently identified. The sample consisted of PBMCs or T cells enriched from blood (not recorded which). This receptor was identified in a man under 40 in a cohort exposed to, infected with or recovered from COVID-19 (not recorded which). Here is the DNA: TGTGCCAGCAGTGAATTAGTAGCCCTGCAAGAGACCCAGTACTTC. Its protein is CASSELVALQETQYF. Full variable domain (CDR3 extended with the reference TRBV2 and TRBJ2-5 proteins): EPEVTQTPSHQVTQMGQEVILRCVPISNHLYFYWYRQILGQKVEFLVSFYNNEISEKSEIFDDQFSVERPDGSNFTLKIRSTKLEDSAMYFCASSELVALQETQYFGPGTRLLVL.